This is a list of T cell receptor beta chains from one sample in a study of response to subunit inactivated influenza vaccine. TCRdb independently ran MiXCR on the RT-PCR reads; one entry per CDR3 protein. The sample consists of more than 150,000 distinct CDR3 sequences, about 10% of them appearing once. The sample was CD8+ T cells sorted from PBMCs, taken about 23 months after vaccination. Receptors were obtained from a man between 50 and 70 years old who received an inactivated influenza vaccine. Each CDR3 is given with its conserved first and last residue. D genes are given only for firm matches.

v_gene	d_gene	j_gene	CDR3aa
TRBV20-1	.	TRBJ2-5	CSARVEPRDLRQETQYF
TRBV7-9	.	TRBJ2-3	CASMGSTQYF
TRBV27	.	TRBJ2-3	CASSLDGGPFTDTQYF
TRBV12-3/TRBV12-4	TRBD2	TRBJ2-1	CASSTRTSGGPYNEQFF
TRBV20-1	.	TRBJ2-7	CSARDPRTSYEQYF
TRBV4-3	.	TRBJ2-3	CASSQDRGARDTQYF
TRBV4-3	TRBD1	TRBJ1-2	CASSQAGQLALGYTF
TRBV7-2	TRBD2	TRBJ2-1	CASSLAGTTDNEQFF
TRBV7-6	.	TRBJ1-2	CASSLGGGFGRMIPNYGYTF
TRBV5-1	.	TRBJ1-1	CASRTSNTEAFF
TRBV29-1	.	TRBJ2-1	CSVEGLSMSSYNEQFF
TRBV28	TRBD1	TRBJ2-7	CASRTRHRGHLGEQYF
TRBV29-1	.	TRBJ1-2	CSFLPDGNYGYTF
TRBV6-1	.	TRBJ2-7	CASSAPVGSRNEQYF
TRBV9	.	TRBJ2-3	CASSSGQGPTDTQYF
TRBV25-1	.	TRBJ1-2	CASSTALTGYTF
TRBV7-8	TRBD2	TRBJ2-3	CASSFPTSGRTDTQYF
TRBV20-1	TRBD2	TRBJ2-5	CSARKPGLAVQETQYF
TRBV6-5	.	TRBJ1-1	CASRVSGTEAFF
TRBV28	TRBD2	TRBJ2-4	CASSLWREIAKNIQYF
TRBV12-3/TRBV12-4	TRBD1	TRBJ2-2	CASSLWDRVTGELFF
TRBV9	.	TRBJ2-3	CASSVGGENTDTQYF
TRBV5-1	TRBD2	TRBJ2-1	CASSLVTSGANEQFF
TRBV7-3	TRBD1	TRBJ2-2	CASSLRTGSSTGELFF
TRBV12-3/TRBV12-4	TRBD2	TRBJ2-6	CASSYLPGGSGANVLTF
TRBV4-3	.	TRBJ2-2	CASRKGGAVTGELFF
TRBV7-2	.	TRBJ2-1	CASSLIMWAGMLNEQFF
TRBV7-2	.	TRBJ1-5	CASSLGREAPQHF
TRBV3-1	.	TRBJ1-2	CASSQDRGKTPTF
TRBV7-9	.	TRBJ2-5	CASSLRVSYQETQYF
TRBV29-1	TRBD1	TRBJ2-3	CSTRTGGADTQYF
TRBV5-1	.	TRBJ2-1	CASSFSSSEQFF
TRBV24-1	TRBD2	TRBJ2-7	CATSDSASGRGYEQYF
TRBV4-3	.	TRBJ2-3	CASSQEAVRTDTQYF
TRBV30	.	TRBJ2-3	CAWSQLGGDTQYF
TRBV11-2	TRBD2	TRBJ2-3	CASSLAGGGLSDTQYF
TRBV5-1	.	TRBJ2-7	CASSPWMDTTLEQYF
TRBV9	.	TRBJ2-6	CASTIGGGASGANVLTF
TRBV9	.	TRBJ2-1	CASSVGYNEQFF
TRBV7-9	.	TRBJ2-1	CASSLVVGASYNEQFF
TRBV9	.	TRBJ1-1	CASSARTDTEAFF
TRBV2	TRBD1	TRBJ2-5	CASSGDRDRGDWQETQYF
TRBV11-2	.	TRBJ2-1	CASSLDGGRGAREQFF
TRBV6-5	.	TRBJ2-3	CASSYSGGRELDTQYF
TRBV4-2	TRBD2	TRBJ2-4	CASSQGLAGDKNIQYF